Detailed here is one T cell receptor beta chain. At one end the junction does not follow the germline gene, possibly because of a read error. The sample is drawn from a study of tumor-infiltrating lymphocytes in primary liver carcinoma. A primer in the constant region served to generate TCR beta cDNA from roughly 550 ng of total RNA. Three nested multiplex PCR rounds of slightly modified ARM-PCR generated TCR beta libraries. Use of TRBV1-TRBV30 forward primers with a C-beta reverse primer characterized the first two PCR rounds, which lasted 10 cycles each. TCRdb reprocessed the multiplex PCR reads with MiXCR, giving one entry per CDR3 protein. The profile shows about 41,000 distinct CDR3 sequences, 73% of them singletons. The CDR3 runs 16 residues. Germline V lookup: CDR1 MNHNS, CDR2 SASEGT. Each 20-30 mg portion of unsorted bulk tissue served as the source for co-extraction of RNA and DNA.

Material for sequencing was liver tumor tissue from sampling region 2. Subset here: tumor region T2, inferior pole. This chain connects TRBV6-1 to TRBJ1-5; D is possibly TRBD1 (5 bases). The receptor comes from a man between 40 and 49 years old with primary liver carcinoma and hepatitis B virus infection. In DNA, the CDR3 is TGTGCCAACAGTGAAGCGCGGCAGTGGGGCAATCAGCCCCAGCACTTT. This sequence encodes CANSEARQWGNQPQHF.